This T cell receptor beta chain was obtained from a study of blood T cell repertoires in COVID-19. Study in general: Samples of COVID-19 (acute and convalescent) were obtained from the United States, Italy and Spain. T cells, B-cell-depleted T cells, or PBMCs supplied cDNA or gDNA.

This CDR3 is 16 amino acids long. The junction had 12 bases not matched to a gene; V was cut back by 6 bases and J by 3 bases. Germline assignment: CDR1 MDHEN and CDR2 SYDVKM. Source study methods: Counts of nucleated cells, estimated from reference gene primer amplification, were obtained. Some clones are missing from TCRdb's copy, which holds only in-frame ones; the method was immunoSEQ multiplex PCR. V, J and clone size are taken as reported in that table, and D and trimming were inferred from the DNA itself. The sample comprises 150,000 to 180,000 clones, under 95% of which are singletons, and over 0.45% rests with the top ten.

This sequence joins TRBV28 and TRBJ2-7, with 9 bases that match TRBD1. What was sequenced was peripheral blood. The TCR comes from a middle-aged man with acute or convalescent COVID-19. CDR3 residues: CASSPPGTGSVYEQYF. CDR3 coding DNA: TGTGCCAGCAGCCCACCCGGGACAGGGAGCGTCTACGAGCAGTACTTC.